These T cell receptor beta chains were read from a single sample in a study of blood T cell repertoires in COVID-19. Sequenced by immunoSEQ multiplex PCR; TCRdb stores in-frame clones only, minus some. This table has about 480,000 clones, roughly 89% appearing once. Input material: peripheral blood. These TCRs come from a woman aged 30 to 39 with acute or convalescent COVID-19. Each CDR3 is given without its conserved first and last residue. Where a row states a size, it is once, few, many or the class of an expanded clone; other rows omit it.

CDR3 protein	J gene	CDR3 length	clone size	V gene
ASRSITGGAF	TRBJ1-1	10	.	TRBV28
ASSQDQGYGYT	TRBJ1-2	11	.	TRBV4-1
ASSAVVEIQGRGGYT	TRBJ1-2	15	.	TRBV27
ASSLLAGGGAPSYEQY	TRBJ2-7	16	.	TRBV27
ASTSNSGGVNTEAF	TRBJ1-1	14	once	TRBV18
ASSPKRRISYEQY	TRBJ2-7	13	.	TRBV7-9
ASSQGPAGGYEQY	TRBJ2-7	13	once	TRBV14
ASSLDRGVEAF	TRBJ1-1	11	.	TRBV5-4
ASSLGTGGTYEQY	TRBJ2-7	13	.	TRBV5-1
ASSELRGPQGNEQF	TRBJ2-1	14	.	TRBV25-1
ASSSIVGDTSPLH	TRBJ1-6	13	.	TRBV27
ASSQDTRGYSNQPQH	TRBJ1-5	15	.	TRBV4-1
ASSLMKEGEKLF	TRBJ1-4	12	.	TRBV5-4
ASSPPGGANTGELF	TRBJ2-2	14	.	TRBV18
SASIGAGDEQY	TRBJ2-7	11	.	TRBV20-1
ASSEGLGNTIY	TRBJ1-3	11	once	TRBV9
ASSLGQGGLNTEAF	TRBJ1-1	14	.	TRBV5-1
ASSFFSAREAGETQY	TRBJ2-5	15	.	TRBV5-6
ASNQGQSAF	TRBJ1-1	9	.	TRBV6-5
ASTISTEAF	TRBJ1-1	9	.	TRBV7-9
ASSEIQGAGGYT	TRBJ1-2	12	.	TRBV28
ASSHRDRGEKLF	TRBJ1-4	12	few	TRBV19
ASSPAGGGTDTQY	TRBJ2-3	13	.	TRBV18
ATSREYLLTRNEKLF	TRBJ1-4	15	.	TRBV15
ASSSHNGGQETQY	TRBJ2-5	13	.	TRBV6-2/TRBV6-3
ASRLMGGYGYT	TRBJ1-2	11	.	TRBV12-3/TRBV12-4
ASSFSNRDEQY	TRBJ2-7	11	.	TRBV7-3
ASSSQGLSNEKLF	TRBJ1-4	13	.	TRBV28
ASSPRQGPYEQY	TRBJ2-7	12	once	TRBV5-6
ASSYLPGGDNQPQH	TRBJ1-5	14	once	TRBV6-6
ASSAGGAETQY	TRBJ2-5	11	.	TRBV9
ASSYRIPPGLTEAF	TRBJ1-1	14	few	TRBV6-5
ASRYLGVYGYT	TRBJ1-2	11	.	TRBV11-3
ASSYDGLAGNEQY	TRBJ2-7	13	.	TRBV6-1
ASSLGTVGYT	TRBJ1-2	10	once	TRBV5-6